The 14 T cell receptor beta chains listed next were all sequenced from one sample in a study of shared T cell receptors in the human thymus. The data were produced by immunoSEQ multiplex PCR, yet TCRdb's version contains in-frame clones alone and is incomplete. The sample gives 640,000 or so clones, over 75% of which show up once; roughly 0.0094% is in the top ten. The sample was also linked to a second study, of human thymus T cells.

Sequencing was performed on thymocytes. The receptors here all came from a boy under three years old with a congenital heart defect.

The V gene is TRBV27, the J gene TRBJ2-7; maybe TRBD2 (6 bases). Deletions cut 1 base from V and 2 bases from J, with 24 bases between. Germline V CDR1 and CDR2: MNHEY, SMNVEV (reference sequence). This CDR3 spans 19 amino acids. CDR3 coding DNA: TGTGCCAGCAGTTTATTGGGACTCCACTTTTTACCTCCAGCCTACGAGCAGTACTTC. It codes for CASSLLGLHFLPPAYEQYF.

V usage is TRBV9 and J usage is TRBJ2-1; the D is unclear. V was pared by 4 bases and J by 0 bases, with 20 bases between. CDR1 is SGDLS, CDR2 YYNGEE, per germline. This CDR3 region has 18 residues. DNA for the CDR3: TGTGCCAGCAGCACGAGTAGACTGGAAAGAAGCTCCTACAATGAGCAGTTCTTC. This gives the protein CASSTSRLERSSYNEQFF.

V gene TRBV30 combines with J gene TRBJ1-4; a possible D gene is TRBD1 (5 bases). The ends were cut back, 0 bases at V and 4 bases at J, with 15 bases in the middle. The V gene's germline CDR1 is GTSNPN and CDR2 SVGIG (reference sequence). The CDR3 spans 16 residues. CDR3 sequence: CAWSVRGGGRNEKLFF. CDR3 in DNA: TGTGCCTGGAGTGTACGCGGGGGAGGGCGTAATGAAAAACTGTTTTTT.

This clone has a handful of counts. The chain is built from TRBV4-3 and TRBJ1-1, with D possibly TRBD1 on 6 matching bases. The CDR3 covers 15 residues. The germline V gene encodes CDR1 LGHNA and CDR2 YSLEER. V was shortened by 4 bases and J by 4 bases, with 16 bases between the two germline ends. Written as DNA, the CDR3 is TGCGCCAGCAGCCCAAATGCGGGGGGCGGCACTGAAGCTTTCTTT. It encodes CASSPNAGGGTEAFF.

This clone occurred once. The chain's CDR3 is CASSPEGTGELFF. The DNA of the CDR3 is TGTGCCAGCAGCCCCGAGGGCACCGGGGAGCTGTTTTTT. The chain joins TRBV7-2 to TRBJ2-2; tentative D call: TRBD2 (5 bases). The V and J ends lost 5 bases and 4 bases respectively, with 8 bases between them. The germline V gene has CDR1 SGHTA and CDR2 FQGNSA. This CDR3 is 13 amino acids long. The variable domain in full, completed from reference TRBV7-2 and TRBJ2-2, reads GAGVSQSPSNKVTEKGKDVELRCDPISGHTALYWYRQSLGQGLEFLIYFQGNSAPDKSGLPSDRFSAERTGGSVSTLTIQRTQQEDSAVYLCASSPEGTGELFFGEGSRLTVL.

The table lists this clone with a count of one. The chain is built from TRBV28 and TRBJ2-1, with TRBD2 matching over 7 bases. With V trimmed by 4 bases and J by 0 bases, 18 bases remained unmatched. Germline V gene lookup returns CDR1 MDHEN and CDR2 SYDVKM. The CDR3 is made up of 20 amino acids. CDR3 sequence (DNA): TGTGCCAGCAGTTCACCAAGATTAAGAAGACTAGCTGACTCCTACAATGAGCAGTTCTTC. Its protein product is CASSSPRLRRLADSYNEQFF. The full variable domain, completed using reference TRBV28 and TRBJ2-1, is DVKVTQSSRYLVKRTGEKVFLECVQDMDHENMFWYRQDPGLGLRLIYFSYDVKMKEKGDIPEGYSVSREKKERFSLILESASTNQTSMYLCASSSPRLRRLADSYNEQFFGPGTRLTVL.

This sequence joins TRBV29-1 and TRBJ2-1; tentative D call: TRBD1 (6 bases). Trimming removed 7 bases from V and 3 bases from J, with 16 bases in between. The CDR3 totals 14 residues. Germline loops: CDR1 SQVTM, CDR2 ANQGSEA. The CDR3 coding sequence is TGCAGCGACCTACAGGGAACCGACTACAATGAGCAGTTCTTC. It specifies CSDLQGTDYNEQFF.

The V call is TRBV10-3, the J call TRBJ2-3; D may be TRBD1 (6 bases). Germline values: CDR1 ENHRY, CDR2 SYGVKD. The CDR3 extends over 13 amino acids. Deletions cut 5 bases from V and 5 bases from J, with 11 bases between. In DNA, the CDR3 is TGTGCCATCAGTTCAGGGGCCGGAGATACGCAGTATTTT. This codes for CAISSGAGDTQYF.

The chain carries TRBV11-3 and TRBJ2-7, with TRBD1 identical over 8 bases. J lost 5 bases, V lost 3 bases, and 6 bases had no gene match. This CDR3 region has 14 residues. Germline-derived CDR1 and CDR2 are SGHNT and YENEEA. The CDR3 DNA is TGTGCCAGCAGCTTGCGACAGGGGTTTCACGAGCAGTACTTC. Protein: CASSLRQGFHEQYF.

The chain is built from TRBV30 and TRBJ1-1, with D unclear. V lost 3 bases and J lost 1, with 12 bases in between. The V gene's germline CDR1 is GTSNPN and CDR2 SVGIG (reference sequence). The CDR3 has 14 amino acids. CDR3 region: CAWSLLLRNTEAFF. DNA for the CDR3: TGTGCCTGGAGCCTCCTTCTCAGGAACACTGAAGCTTTCTTT.

This clone showed up just a few times. The rearrangement joins TRBV28 to TRBJ2-7; 8 nucleotides agree with TRBD1. The CDR3 has 16 amino acids. CDR1 and CDR2 (germline): MDHEN, SYDVKM. V lost 3 bases to trimming and J lost 3 bases; unmatched junction nucleotides: 10. CDR3 in amino acids: CASSFRPTGDSYEQYF. In DNA, the CDR3 is TGTGCCAGCAGTTTTCGTCCGACAGGGGATAGCTACGAGCAGTACTTC.

The chain has TRBV4-1 and TRBJ2-5; no firm D call. Germline V CDR1 and CDR2: MGHRA, YSYEKL. The CDR3 length is 10 residues. V lost 6 bases, J lost 4 bases, and 3 bases lay in between. CDR3 in DNA: TGCGCCAGCAGGCGAGAGACCCAGTACTTC. Translating it yields CASRRETQYF.

This chain joins TRBV6-1 and TRBJ2-3, with D tentatively TRBD2 (7 bases). This CDR3 is 15 amino acids long. V lost 9 bases, J lost 4 bases, and 20 bases lay in between. The V gene's germline CDR1 is MNHNS and CDR2 SASEGT. This CDR3 is CASSRGGEGADTQYF. The CDR3 nucleotides read TGTGCCAGTTCGAGGGGGGGCGAGGGGGCAGATACGCAGTATTTT.

The chain carries TRBV7-9 and TRBJ2-3, with a tentative D call TRBD2 (6 bases). Germline V gene sequence: CDR1 SEHNR, CDR2 FQNEAQ (reference sequence). This CDR3 has 16 residues. V lost 2 bases and J 2 bases, leaving 14 bases between the germline ends. The CDR3, as DNA: TGTGCCAGCAGCTTACGTCCGGCGGGATACACAGATACGCAGTATTTT. This sequence encodes CASSLRPAGYTDTQYF.